The 31 T cell receptor beta chains reported below all come from one sample, sequenced in a study of glioma-infiltrating T cells. Amplification of TCR alpha and beta CDR3 regions from RNA used iRepertoire nested multiplex PCR. TCRdb re-called the multiplex PCR reads through MiXCR, storing one row per CDR3 protein. The sample comprises 90,000 to 100,000 distinct CDR3 sequences, around 42% of which are singletons, and more than 30% rests with the top ten. The material sequenced was glioma tissue, nonneoplastic brain tissue, or PBMCs (not recorded which). The receptors originated from a human donor with low-grade glioma or glioblastoma, undergoing nonglioma brain surgery, or in good health (not recorded which).

J is TRBJ2-1 and V is TRBV7-2; 9 bases map to TRBD1. Germline V gene sequence: CDR1 SGHTA, CDR2 FQGNSA. The CDR3 is 14 amino acids. The junction had 7 bases not matched to a gene; V was cut back by 5 bases and J by 8 bases. The CDR3 DNA reads TGTGCCAGCAGCACTCAACAGGGGGCCTATGAGCAGTTCTTC. Translation gives CASSTQQGAYEQFF.

This clonotype was found many times. The V and J genes are TRBV19 and TRBJ1-1, with TRBD1 as a possible D gene (5 bases). Germline CDR1 reads LNHDA; CDR2 reads SQIVND (reference sequence). The CDR3 extends over 12 amino acids. Trimming took 5 bases from V and 5 from J, leaving 9 bases between them. The CDR3 loop is CASSAQGTEAFF. The DNA for the CDR3 is TGTGCCAGTAGTGCCCAGGGAACTGAAGCTTTCTTT.

This clonotype was detected ten times or more. The rearrangement joins TRBV18 to TRBJ1-1; D not resolved. V shed 9 bases and J shed 3 bases, with 23 bases lying between them. Looked up from germline, CDR1 is KGHSH and CDR2 is LQKENI. CDR3 size: 16 residues. The CDR3 nucleotides read TGTGCCAGTAAAATTATGCCCAGGTCGGGTGACACTGAAGCTTTCTTT. Amino acid sequence: CASKIMPRSGDTEAFF.

In its sample, this clonotype was seen many times. This chain joins TRBV20-1 and TRBJ2-1, with D perhaps being TRBD1 or TRBD2 (5 bases each). The CDR3 runs 13 residues. V lost 6 bases, J lost 5 bases, and 14 bases lay in between. The germline V gene has CDR1 DFQATT and CDR2 SNEGSKA (reference sequence). CDR3 bases: TGCAGTGCGCGATGGGACCCACACAATGAGCAGTTCTTC. The encoded protein is CSARWDPHNEQFF.

This clonotype was seen at least ten times. A much more abundant neighbour one base away suggests this may be a read error. The conserved closing phenylalanine or tryptophan is absent in this CDR3, likely reflecting a read error. The chain is built from TRBV7-2 and TRBJ1-1, with D unresolved. V dropped 3 bases and J dropped 1 base, with 6 bases sitting between them. The CDR3 loop spans 13 amino acids. Germline CDR1 reads SGHTA; CDR2 reads FQGNSA. CDR3 DNA: TGTGCCAGCAGCTTGCAGGAGAACACTGAAGCTTTCCTT. Translating it yields CASSLQENTEAFL.

About this clonotype itself: Compared with germline, one end of the junction differs, possibly owing to a read error. This sequence joins TRBV27 and TRBJ2-7; weak D call: TRBD2 (5 bases). This CDR3 spans 13 amino acids. Looked up from germline, CDR1 is MNHEY and CDR2 is SMNVEV (reference sequence). As DNA, the CDR3 is TGTGCCAGCAGTTACGGAGGTGCCTACGAGCTGTACTTC. This translates into CASSYGGAYELYF.

The chain carries TRBV20-1 and TRBJ2-7; the D gene is possibly TRBD1 (6 bases). CDR1 is DFQATT, CDR2 SNEGSKA, per germline (reference sequence). This CDR3 has 13 residues. Trimming removed 2 bases from V and 4 bases from J, with 12 bases in between. CDR3 sequence reads: CSARWDIYYEQYF. Written as DNA, the CDR3 is TGCAGTGCTAGATGGGACATATATTACGAGCAGTACTTC.

This clonotype was recorded at least ten times. The chain has TRBV5-4 and TRBJ2-2; D is undetermined. Germline V gene sequence: CDR1 SGHNT, CDR2 YYREEE (reference sequence). Trimming pared 5 bases from V and 1 base from J, leaving 6 bases between. This CDR3 comprises 13 residues. The CDR3 coding sequence is TGTGCCAGCAGGGGCGGGAACACCGGGGAGCTGTTTTTT. Protein sequence: CASRGGNTGELFF.

Points on this clonotype: A read error may be the cause here, since a much bigger clone is one base away. The J gene is TRBJ2-3, the V gene TRBV4-1; D unresolved. Germline CDR1 and CDR2: MGHRA and YSYEKL. The CDR3 has 13 amino acids. Trimming cost V 5 bases and J 6 bases, with 12 bases left between them. In DNA form, the CDR3 reads TGCGCCAGCAGCTTGGCCTTTCGGGATACGCAGTATTTT. Translating it yields CASSLAFRDTQYF.

This clonotype appeared once. CDR3 in amino acids: CASSPTGTSTYEQYF. The CDR3 DNA follows: TGTGCCAGCAGCCCTACCGGGACAAGCACCTACGAGCAGTACTTC. V and J are TRBV7-3 and TRBJ2-7; D may be TRBD1 (6 bases). CDR1 is SGHTA and CDR2 is FQGTGA in the germline V gene. V gave up 5 bases and J gave up 2 bases, with 16 bases separating them. CDR3 length equals 15 residues.

This clonotype was detected many times. The chain employs TRBV7-9 and TRBJ1-6, with D unresolved. Looked up from germline, CDR1 is SEHNR and CDR2 is FQNEAQ (reference sequence). The CDR3 runs 15 residues. V dropped 2 bases and J dropped 5 bases, with 10 bases sitting between them. CDR3 DNA sequence: TGTGCCAGCAGCTTAACGAGTCCGGATAATTCACCCCTCCACTTT. Translation gives CASSLTSPDNSPLHF.

As concerns this clonotype: Its ends do not fully match the called genes, so a read error is possible. The J gene is TRBJ1-1, the V gene TRBV6-6; perhaps TRBD1 as D (6 bases). Germline V gene sequence: CDR1 MNHNY, CDR2 SVGAGI (reference sequence). This CDR3 contains 11 residues. The CDR3 nucleotides read TGTGGCAGCGAGGGGGTAAATAAAGCTCTCTTT. Amino acid sequence: CGSEGVNKALF.

At least ten counts were recorded for this clonotype. The DNA of the CDR3 is TGCAGTGCTAGAGATCGGGAGGGCCCACCCCTCCACTTT. This sequence encodes CSARDREGPPLHF. The V and J genes are TRBV20-1 and TRBJ1-6; D remains ambiguous. CDR1 and CDR2 (germline): DFQATT, SNEGSKA (reference sequence). Trimming pared 0 bases from V and 11 bases from J, leaving 11 bases between. The CDR3 length is 13 residues.

In this sample, this clonotype turned up many times. The chain carries TRBV2 and TRBJ2-7, with D maybe TRBD1 (6 bases). V lost 7 bases and J lost 5, with 18 bases in between. This CDR3 is 14 amino acids long. Germline lookup yields CDR1 SNHLY and CDR2 FYNNEI. CDR3: CASTMTGSPNEQYF. CDR3 coding DNA: TGTGCCAGCACTATGACAGGATCTCCGAACGAGCAGTACTTC.

The chain carries TRBV20-1 and TRBJ2-1, with TRBD2 identical over 14 bases. Germline CDR1 DFQATT, CDR2 SNEGSKA (reference sequence). V dropped 8 bases and J dropped 7; count of bases not matched to a gene: 7. This CDR3 is 14 amino acids long. DNA of the CDR3: TGCAGTATCAGACTAGCGGGGGGGGGGAATGAGCAGTTCTTC. Its protein product is CSIRLAGGGNEQFF.

A note on this clonotype: A single base separates this from a much larger clone, so it may be a read error. V and J are TRBV4-2 and TRBJ1-3, with D tentatively TRBD1 (5 bases). Trimming removed 7 bases from V and 3 bases from J, with 19 bases in between. The V gene's germline CDR1 is LGHNA and CDR2 YNFKEQ. CDR3 length: 16 amino acids. CDR3 loop: CASNGGVGGGGNTIYF. CDR3 DNA sequence: TGTGCCAGCAACGGAGGGGTTGGGGGAGGTGGAAACACCATATATTTT.

Many counts were recorded for this clonotype. The chain joins TRBV20-1 to TRBJ2-4; TRBD1 agrees at 8 bases. V dropped 6 bases and J dropped 6; count of bases not matched to a gene: 7. The CDR3 sequence is 13 residues long. Germline CDR1 and CDR2: DFQATT and SNEGSKA (reference sequence). The CDR3 reads CSAKTGGRNIQYF. The CDR3 region has the DNA TGCAGTGCAAAAACAGGGGGTCGAAACATTCAGTACTTC.

V and J are TRBV6-9 and TRBJ2-5; D gene ambiguous. Per the germline V gene, CDR1 is MNHGY and CDR2 is SVAAGI. V dropped 4 bases and J dropped 0 bases, with 6 bases sitting between them. CDR3 size: 13 residues. The CDR3 sequence: CASSLSNQETQYF. The CDR3 DNA reads TGTGCCAGCAGTTTATCGAACCAAGAGACCCAGTACTTC.

A word on this clonotype: The missing conserved phenylalanine or tryptophan at the end of this CDR3 makes a read error likely. J is TRBJ2-3 and V is TRBV6-5, with TRBD1 identical over 9 bases. The length of the CDR3 is 15 residues. J gave up 11 bases and V 6 bases, and 15 bases lay outside the gene matches. Germline CDR1 MNHEY, CDR2 SVGAGI. The CDR3 here is CASSRGTGNSYEQYS. In DNA, the CDR3 is TGTGCCAGCAGCCGCGGGACAGGGAATTCCTACGAGCAGTATTCT.

V and J are TRBV6-5 and TRBJ1-1; 9 nucleotides match TRBD1. The CDR3 extends over 14 amino acids. V lost 6 bases, J lost 4 bases, and 6 bases stayed unmatched. Germline V gene lookup returns CDR1 MNHEY and CDR2 SVGAGI. CDR3 coding DNA: TGTGCCAGCAGGGCAGGACAGGGGAGCACTGAAGCTTTCTTT. Protein: CASRAGQGSTEAFF.

This clonotype was picked up many times. V usage is TRBV3-1 and J usage is TRBJ2-7, with D hard to call. The ends were cut back, 0 bases at V and 9 bases at J, with 15 bases in the middle. This CDR3 contains 14 residues. CDR1 LGHDT and CDR2 YNNKEL come from the germline V gene (reference sequence). CDR3 protein: CASSQDYGSDPQYF. The DNA of the CDR3 is TGTGCCAGCAGCCAAGATTATGGAAGTGACCCGCAGTACTTC.

For this clonotype: An end of the junction does not agree with germline; a read error may underlie this. The CDR3 DNA reads as TGTGCCAGATTGACAGGGACCCACTCTGGGGCCAACGTACTGGCTTTC. It yields the protein CARLTGTHSGANVLAF. V gene TRBV2 combines with J gene TRBJ2-6; 7 bases are shared with TRBD1. In germline, CDR1 is SNHLY, CDR2 FYNNEI. The CDR3 contains 16 residues.

This clonotype was recorded at least ten times. The V and J genes are TRBV6-2 or TRBV6-3 and TRBJ2-1, with TRBD2 matching 12 bases. After removal of 7 bases from V and 5 bases from J, the junction contained 3 bases not matched to a gene. This CDR3 has 14 residues. CDR1 and CDR2 (germline): MNHEY, SVGEGT. The DNA for the CDR3 is TGTGCCAGCACCCTAGCGGGAGGGCACAATGAGCAGTTCTTC. Translating gives CASTLAGGHNEQFF.

This clonotype was seen at least ten times. The chain combines TRBV7-2 with TRBJ2-5; D remains ambiguous. CDR1 and CDR2 from the germline V gene are SGHTA and FQGNSA. Trimming cost V 4 bases and J 3 bases, with 18 bases left between them. The CDR3 runs 16 residues. The CDR3 DNA is TGTGCCAGCAGCTCGTATCGGGTGCCGGGCAAAGAGACCCAGTACTTC. Its protein is CASSSYRVPGKETQYF.

Comments on this clonotype: Just one base apart from a much larger clone, this may be a read error. Without the conserved terminal phenylalanine or tryptophan, this CDR3 likely stems from a read error. The chain employs TRBV3-1 and TRBJ1-1, with D unresolved. The germline V and J ends were trimmed by 3 bases and 4 bases, with 9 bases remaining between them. CDR3 length: 13 residues. In germline, CDR1 is LGHDT, CDR2 YNNKEL (reference sequence). CDR3 sequence: CASSHSRGTEAFL. The DNA for the CDR3 is TGTGCCAGCAGCCATTCCCGGGGCACTGAAGCTTTCCTT.

The V call is TRBV20-1, the J call TRBJ1-1; D is ambiguous. From germline, CDR1 is DFQATT and CDR2 SNEGSKA (reference sequence). V was cut by 6 bases and J by 0 bases, with 17 bases left in between. The CDR3 runs to 15 residues. CDR3 in DNA: TGCAGTGCCGAACTGCCGAGAGGGATGAACACTGAAGCTTTCTTT. It translates to CSAELPRGMNTEAFF.

Concerning this clonotype: It is likely a read error, because the conserved phenylalanine at the end of the CDR3 is missing. This sequence joins TRBV6-1 and TRBJ1-1; D is possibly TRBD1 (5 bases). Looked up from germline, CDR1 is MNHNS and CDR2 is SASEGT. CDR3 size: 14 residues. V lost 1 base and J lost 3, with 9 bases in between. DNA for the CDR3: TGTGCCAGCAGTGAAGTCCGGGGGGACACTGAAGCTTTCCTT. This translates into CASSEVRGDTEAFL.

With respect to this clonotype: This may be a read error: a much more frequent sequence differs by one nucleotide. The V and J genes are TRBV7-3 and TRBJ2-1; D may be TRBD1 or TRBD2 (6 bases each). This CDR3 comprises 16 residues. Germline V gene sequence: CDR1 SGHTA, CDR2 FQGTGA. The V end was cut by 5 bases, the J end by 8 bases, with 22 bases between. The CDR3 spells CASSRVSWGAGDEQFF. The DNA of the CDR3 is TGTGCCAGCAGCCGCGTCAGTTGGGGGGCGGGCGATGAGCAGTTCTTC.

J is TRBJ1-2 and V is TRBV7-6, with 8 bases that match TRBD1. CDR3 length: 15 amino acids. V lost 4 bases to trimming and J lost 8 bases; unmatched junction nucleotides: 12. CDR1 SGHVS and CDR2 FNYEAQ come from the germline V gene. CDR3 protein: CASSSGQGRSEGYTF. The CDR3 DNA reads as TGTGCCAGCAGCTCCGGACAGGGACGTTCGGAGGGCTACACCTTC.

V is TRBV28 and J is TRBJ1-2; D is unclear. The ends were cut back, 7 bases at V and 1 base at J, with 13 bases in the middle. Germline loops: CDR1 MDHEN, CDR2 SYDVKM. This CDR3 has 14 amino acids. The CDR3 is CASIQREVNYGYTF. CDR3 nucleotide sequence: TGTGCCAGCATCCAAAGGGAGGTTAACTATGGCTACACCTTC.

In this sample, this clonotype turned up many times. The V call is TRBV2, the J call TRBJ2-1; the D gene could be TRBD1 or TRBD2 (6 bases each). V dropped 7 bases and J dropped 9 bases, with 13 bases sitting between them. The CDR3 extends over 12 amino acids. The germline V gene encodes CDR1 SNHLY and CDR2 FYNNEI. This CDR3 reads CASNRGVAEQFF. The DNA for the CDR3 is TGTGCCAGCAATAGGGGGGTAGCTGAGCAGTTCTTC.